The entry below gives a single T cell receptor beta chain sequence along with its context. Its antigen is not known. The CDR3 length is 16 residues. CDR1 SGHRS and CDR2 YFSETQ come from the germline V gene. Trimming at V came to 4 bases and at J to 2 bases, leaving 10 bases not matched to a gene. Pools of viral peptides were used by the ViraFEST assay to expand antigen-specific CD4+ T cells ahead of sequencing. Culture lasted under 13 days before CD4+ T cell isolation. Absence of prior SARS-CoV-2 infection characterized the vaccine recipients, who showed negative nucleocapsid antibodies. PBMC cultures contained about 1.9 million cells per well, about 10 IU/ml IL-2 and 10 ug/ml peptides. This sample was included in a study of vaccination effects on CD4 cells after COVID-19. Study results and caveats: The study, lacking early post-infection timepoints, had few convalescent patients. Whether induced by infection or by vaccine, clones showed marked clonal contraction late after vaccination.

The table came from immunoSEQ multiplex PCR; TCRdb's copy has only in-frame clones and leaves some out. The table has fewer than 65,000 clones, roughly 76% seen once. The sequence came from a human donor who received a COVID-19 vaccine. The chain carries TRBV5-1 and TRBJ2-3; TRBD2 agrees at 7 bases. The source was CD4+ T cells from PBMCs cultured with HCoV-229E spike peptides, collected before COVID-19 vaccination. The CDR3 is CASSHLGGSTTDTQYF. The CDR3 DNA reads TGCGCCAGCAGCCATCTGGGAGGGTCCACCACAGATACGCAGTATTTT.